The clone carrying this T cell receptor beta chain was seen just once. What it binds is not known. The CDR3 runs 15 residues. Trimming took off 6 bases at V and 0 bases at J, with 12 bases between the two ends. The germline V gene encodes CDR1 MNHEY and CDR2 SMNVEV (reference sequence). The entry originates in a study of T cell responses to AZD1222 COVID-19 vaccine. General study findings and limits: The study identified only 6 or 7 AZD1222 recipients as seropositive at baseline. Across spike, vaccine-associated CD4 TCRs were found, dominant at 160-218 and 743-854. Samples come after the peak T cell response, not at day 14.

The table came from immunoSEQ multiplex PCR; TCRdb's copy has only in-frame clones and leaves some out. The data contain about 130,000 clones, about 86% of them singletons. Sequences were derived from peripheral blood, sampled on day 0 of AZD1222 vaccination. V usage is TRBV27 and J usage is TRBJ2-1; no clear D gene. This clonotype originated in an adult in good health. The CDR3 region is CASSQQSSSYNEQFF. Written as DNA, the CDR3 is TGTGCCAGCAGCCAACAGAGTAGCTCCTACAATGAGCAGTTCTTC.